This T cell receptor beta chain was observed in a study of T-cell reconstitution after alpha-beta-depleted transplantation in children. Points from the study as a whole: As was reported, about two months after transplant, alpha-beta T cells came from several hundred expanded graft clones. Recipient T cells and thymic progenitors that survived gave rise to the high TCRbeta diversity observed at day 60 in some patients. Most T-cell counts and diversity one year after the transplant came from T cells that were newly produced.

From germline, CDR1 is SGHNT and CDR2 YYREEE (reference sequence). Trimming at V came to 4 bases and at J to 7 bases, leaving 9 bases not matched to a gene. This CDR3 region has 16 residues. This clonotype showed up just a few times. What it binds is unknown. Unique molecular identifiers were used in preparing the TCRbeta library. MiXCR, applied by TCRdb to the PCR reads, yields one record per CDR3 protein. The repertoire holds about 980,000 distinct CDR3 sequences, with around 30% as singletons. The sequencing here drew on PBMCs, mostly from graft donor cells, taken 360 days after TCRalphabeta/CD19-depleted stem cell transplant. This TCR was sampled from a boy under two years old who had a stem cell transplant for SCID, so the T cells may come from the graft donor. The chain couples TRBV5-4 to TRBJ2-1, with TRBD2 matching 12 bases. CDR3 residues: CASSPRASGGDNEQFF. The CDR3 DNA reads TGTGCCAGCAGCCCGAGGGCTAGCGGGGGGGATAATGAGCAGTTCTTC.